Below are 10 T cell receptor beta chains sequenced from a single sample in a study of identical twins' blood T cells. TCRdb processed the 5' RACE reads anew with MiXCR; each CDR3 protein has one entry. Among hundreds of thousands of distinct CDR3 sequences listed, roughly 27% were seen once. The sample was PBMCs. These receptors came from a woman aged 18-55 years in good health.

Of note for this clonotype: Being one base from a much bigger clone, this may be a read error. The chain uses TRBV14 and TRBJ2-1; the D gene is possibly TRBD2 (5 bases). Germline V gives CDR1 SGHDN, CDR2 FVKESK. The CDR3 runs 14 residues. The CDR3 protein is CASNQVGDFGEQFF. The CDR3, as DNA: TGTGCCAGCAACCAAGTGGGAGACTTCGGGGAGCAGTTCTTC.

This clonotype occurred a few times. J is TRBJ2-2 and V is TRBV7-2; no definite D call. Trimming stripped 2 bases from V and 4 bases from J, with 8 bases between. Germline V lookup: CDR1 SGHTA, CDR2 FQGNSA. This CDR3 is 14 amino acids long. For the CDR3, the DNA is TGTGCCAGCAGCTTATCTGGGCCCACCGGGGAGCTGTTTTTT. It is translated as CASSLSGPTGELFF.

This clonotype was detected many times. The gene calls are TRBV20-1 and TRBJ1-6; D is possibly TRBD1 (5 bases). The CDR3 contains 12 residues. CDR1 is DFQATT, CDR2 SNEGSKA, per germline (reference sequence). The V end was cut by 6 bases, the J end by 6 bases, with 9 bases between. In DNA form, the CDR3 reads TGCAGTGCGGGGGGATTTAATTCACCCCTCCACTTT. Translation: CSAGGFNSPLHF.

This chain joins TRBV2 and TRBJ1-3, with D unresolved. CDR1 is SNHLY, CDR2 FYNNEI, per germline. The CDR3 has 13 residues. Trimming stripped 5 bases from V and 4 bases from J, with 9 bases between. The CDR3 region has the DNA TGTGCCAGCAGTCCCCTCGGGGGAAACACCATATATTTT. It specifies CASSPLGGNTIYF.

This rearrangement joins TRBV5-1 to TRBJ2-1; tentative D call: TRBD1 (6 bases). Deletions cut 0 bases from V and 5 bases from J, with 9 bases between. This CDR3 comprises 14 residues. Germline-derived CDR1 and CDR2 are SGHRS and YFSETQ. In DNA, the CDR3 is TGCGCCAGCAGCTTGGGACAGGTCAACAATGAGCAGTTCTTC. Translated, it gives CASSLGQVNNEQFF.

The chain joins TRBV20-1 to TRBJ2-5; possible D gene TRBD1, 6 bases. Germline V gene sequence: CDR1 DFQATT, CDR2 SNEGSKA (reference sequence). The CDR3 sequence is 12 residues long. For the CDR3, the DNA is TGCAGCGTTCTAAGGGGGTTAGAGACCCAGTACTTC. Amino acid sequence: CSVLRGLETQYF.

The rearrangement uses TRBV5-1 and TRBJ1-1; D might be TRBD1 (6 bases). This CDR3 comprises 13 residues. Trimming took 2 bases from V and 3 from J, leaving 8 bases between them. Germline V gene sequence: CDR1 SGHRS, CDR2 YFSETQ. CDR3 nucleotides: TGCGCCAGCAGCTTTACAGGGCACACTGAAGCTTTCTTT. It codes for CASSFTGHTEAFF.

The V gene is TRBV30, the J gene TRBJ1-6, with 7 bases that match TRBD1. This CDR3 spans 13 amino acids. CDR1 is GTSNPN, CDR2 SVGIG, per germline (reference sequence). The CDR3 nucleotides read TGTGGAATGAGACAGGGCCCCAGCTCACCCCTCCACTTT. This sequence encodes CGMRQGPSSPLHF. The variable domain in full, completed from reference TRBV30 and TRBJ1-6, reads SQTIHQWPATLVQPVGSPLSLECTVEGTSNPNLYWYRQAAGRGLQLLFYSVGIGQISSEVPQNLSASRPQDRQFILSSKKLLLSDSGFYLCGMRQGPSSPLHFGNGTRLTVT.

This clonotype was seen a handful of times. The genes are TRBV6-5 and TRBJ1-6, with no clear D. The V and J ends lost 2 bases and 9 bases respectively, with 14 bases between them. The CDR3 is 15 amino acids. CDR1 is MNHEY and CDR2 is SVGAGI in the germline V gene. The CDR3, as DNA: TGTGCCAGCAGTTACGACCCCCGGAGAATTTCACCCCTCCACTTT. Protein product: CASSYDPRRISPLHF.

This clonotype turned up a few times. V is TRBV9 and J is TRBJ1-2; no clear D. Trimming shortened V by 2 bases and J by 5 bases, and 10 bases separated the two germline ends. The CDR3 extends over 13 amino acids. Germline V lookup: CDR1 SGDLS, CDR2 YYNGEE. The CDR3 protein is CASSVREYYGYTF. In DNA, the CDR3 is TGTGCCAGCAGCGTCCGGGAATATTATGGCTACACCTTC.